The following is a T cell receptor (beta chain) sequence with its context. Data came from immunoSEQ multiplex PCR; TCRdb stores just in-frame clones and leaves some out. The data hold approximately 12,000 clones, with roughly 80% observed a single time. The entry originates in a study of technical replicates of blood from four donors. CDR1 is SGHTA, CDR2 FQGNSA, per germline. The ends lost 3 bases at V and 5 bases at J; junction bases unmatched: 6. CDR3 length: 15 amino acids. The rearrangement joins TRBV7-2 to TRBJ2-3, with 9 bases fitting TRBD2. The sample consisted of PBMCs. This clonotype was sampled from a human donor in good health. CDR3 in DNA: TGTGCCAGCAGCTTCCAGGGACTAGCTGTAGATACGCAGTATTTT. This codes for CASSFQGLAVDTQYF.